The sequence of this T cell receptor (beta chain) was determined in a study of regulatory T cells in long-lasting Graves disease. Study-level results: With persistent disease, TRBV28, TRBJ1-2 and TRBJ2-5 were the favored segments.

Arm-PCR of CDR3 regions and iRepertoire HTBI primers were the basis on which TCR beta libraries were built. TCRdb redid the calling of the multiplex PCR reads with MiXCR, one entry per CDR3 protein. Of roughly 510,000 distinct CDR3 sequences in the sample, about 15% are singletons; the top ten hold approximately 12%. This CDR3 is built from 14 residues. Between the trimmed V and J ends, which lost 4 bases and 5 bases, there was a span of 11 bases. From germline, CDR1 is LGHDT and CDR2 YNNKEL (reference sequence). The sample holds many counts of this clonotype. Its antigen is unidentified. Documented time point: newly diagnosed GD, antithyroid drugs for less than 3 months. There was RNA extracted from PBMCs, and the TCR library was made from it. This sample was shared with a second study, whose subject was T cells in Graves' hyperthyroidism and ophthalmopathy.

This specimen was peripheral blood mononuclear cells (PBMCs), taken at new diagnosis, from a patient treated with antithyroid drugs. The source is a man aged 18 to 29 with Graves disease. The chain combines TRBV3-1 with TRBJ2-2; weak D call: TRBD2 (5 bases). In nucleotides, the CDR3 is TGTGCCAGCAGCCGCAGGACTGCTACCGGGGAGCTGTTTTTT. Translating gives CASSRRTATGELFF.